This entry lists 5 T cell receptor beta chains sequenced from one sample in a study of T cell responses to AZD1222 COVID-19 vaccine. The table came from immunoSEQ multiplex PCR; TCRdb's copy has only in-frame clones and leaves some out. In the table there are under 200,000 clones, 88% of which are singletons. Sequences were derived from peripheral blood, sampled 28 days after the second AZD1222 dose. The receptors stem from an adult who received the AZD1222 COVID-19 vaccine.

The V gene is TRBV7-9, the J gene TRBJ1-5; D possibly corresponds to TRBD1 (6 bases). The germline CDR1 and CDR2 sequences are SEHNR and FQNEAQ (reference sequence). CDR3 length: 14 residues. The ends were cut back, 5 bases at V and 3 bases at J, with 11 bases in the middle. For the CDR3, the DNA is TGTGCCAGCAGCCGGGACACATTCAATCAGCCCCAGCATTTT. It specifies CASSRDTFNQPQHF.

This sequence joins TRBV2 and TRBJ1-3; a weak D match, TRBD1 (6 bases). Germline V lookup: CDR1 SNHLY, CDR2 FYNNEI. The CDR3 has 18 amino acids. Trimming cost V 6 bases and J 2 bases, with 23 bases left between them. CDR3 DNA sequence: TGTGCCAGCAGCCCAGGGGCGGCGGCGAAATCCACTGGAAACACCATATATTTT. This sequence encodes CASSPGAAAKSTGNTIYF.

The CDR3 DNA follows: TGTGCCAGCAACGATATAAACAGGGAAGGTGGCTATGGCTACACCTTC. Translation: CASNDINREGGYGYTF. This sequence joins TRBV7-9 and TRBJ1-2; weak D call: TRBD1 (6 bases). Germline V gene lookup returns CDR1 SEHNR and CDR2 FQNEAQ (reference sequence). The CDR3 is 16 residues long. Trimming took 7 bases from V and 4 from J, leaving 22 bases between them.

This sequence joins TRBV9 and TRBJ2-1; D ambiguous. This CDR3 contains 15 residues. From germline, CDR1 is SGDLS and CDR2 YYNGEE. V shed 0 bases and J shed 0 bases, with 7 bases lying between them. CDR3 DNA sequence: TGTGCCAGCAGCGTAGGTCTGAGCTCCTACAATGAGCAGTTCTTC. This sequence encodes CASSVGLSSYNEQFF.

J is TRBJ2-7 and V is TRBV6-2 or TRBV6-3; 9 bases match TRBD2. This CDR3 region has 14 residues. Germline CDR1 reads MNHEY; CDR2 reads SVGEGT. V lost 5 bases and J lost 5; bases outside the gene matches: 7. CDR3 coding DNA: TGTGCCAGCAGTGATTCTAGCGGGATGGACGAGCAGTACTTC. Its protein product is CASSDSSGMDEQYF.